These 8 T cell receptor beta chains share one sample of origin, sequenced in a study of T cells after yellow fever vaccination. MiXCR, run by TCRdb on the 5' RACE reads, gives a single entry per CDR3 protein. The sample records some 70,000 distinct CDR3 sequences, 5% to 8% being singletons. The starting material was CD8+ T cells sorted from PBMCs, obtained approximately 40 days after the first yellow fever vaccination. These receptors came from a man younger than 35 who received the YFV17D yellow fever vaccine.

The J gene is TRBJ2-5, the V gene TRBV20-1; D is unclear. The germline V gene encodes CDR1 DFQATT and CDR2 SNEGSKA (reference sequence). This CDR3 contains 15 residues. Trimming removed 3 bases at V and 5 bases at J, with 19 bases between. CDR3 in DNA: TGCAGTGCTAGCTCCTTTGACCCCCTTGGGGAGACCCAGTACTTC. Amino acids: CSASSFDPLGETQYF.

The sample holds many counts of this clonotype. The genes are TRBV6-5 and TRBJ1-2; possibly TRBD1 for D (5 bases). This CDR3 contains 15 residues. The V end was cut by 2 bases, the J end by 4 bases, with 14 bases between. Germline V gene sequence: CDR1 MNHEY, CDR2 SVGAGI. The chain's CDR3 is CASSYGSRDFYGYTF. As DNA, the CDR3 is TGTGCCAGCAGTTACGGCTCCAGGGATTTCTATGGCTACACCTTC.

The V gene is TRBV19, the J gene TRBJ2-2, with unresolved D. Germline V gives CDR1 LNHDA, CDR2 SQIVND (reference sequence). Trimming stripped 10 bases from V and 6 bases from J, with 15 bases between. CDR3 size: 13 residues. The CDR3 spells CATQIIAAGELFF. CDR3 DNA sequence: TGTGCCACTCAAATCATCGCCGCCGGGGAGCTGTTTTTT.

In this sample, this clonotype turned up many times. The chain is built from TRBV16 and TRBJ1-5; D remains ambiguous. The germline V gene has CDR1 KGHSY and CDR2 FQNENV. The CDR3 has 12 amino acids. V was clipped by 4 bases and J by 3 bases, with 4 bases between them. In DNA form, the CDR3 reads TGTGCCAGCAGCCCTTTCAATCAGCCCCAGCATTTT. This codes for CASSPFNQPQHF.

This clonotype was detected many times. The chain has TRBV20-1 and TRBJ2-1; 10 positions match TRBD2. The V gene end was trimmed by 3 bases and the J gene end by 5 bases; junction bases not matched to a gene: 10. This CDR3 is 16 amino acids long. CDR1 is DFQATT and CDR2 is SNEGSKA in the germline V gene (reference sequence). CDR3 bases: TGCAGTGCTAGTTTGCTAGCGGGGGTCCAAGACAATGAGCAGTTCTTC. Residues: CSASLLAGVQDNEQFF.

Notes on this clonotype: The junction and the germline gene differ at one end; a read error may be behind it. V is TRBV20-1 and J is TRBJ2-2; D might be TRBD2 (6 bases). Germline CDR1 is DFQATT and CDR2 is SNEGSKA (reference sequence). The CDR3 has 16 amino acids. The CDR3 spells CIAKSRDSNVPGELFF. For the CDR3, the DNA is TGCATTGCTAAGAGCCGGGACTCCAACGTTCCCGGGGAGCTGTTTTTT.

This clonotype was found many times. The V and J genes are TRBV5-1 and TRBJ1-1; no clear D. CDR3 length: 14 amino acids. Trimming left V 0 bases short and J 3 bases short, with 9 bases between. Germline CDR1 SGHRS, CDR2 YFSETQ. The CDR3 reads CASSLAGRYTEAFF. The CDR3 nucleotides are TGCGCCAGCAGCTTGGCCGGGAGGTACACTGAAGCTTTCTTT.

This clonotype was counted at least ten times. This chain connects TRBV12-3 or TRBV12-4 to TRBJ2-3; TRBD1 agrees at 7 bases. The CDR3 has 15 amino acids. The J segment lost 4 bases and the V segment lost 4 bases, leaving 8 bases of the junction unmatched. The CDR3 loop reads CASSSRQDRADTQYF. The CDR3 DNA sequence: TGTGCCAGCAGTTCCCGACAAGACAGGGCAGATACGCAGTATTTT.